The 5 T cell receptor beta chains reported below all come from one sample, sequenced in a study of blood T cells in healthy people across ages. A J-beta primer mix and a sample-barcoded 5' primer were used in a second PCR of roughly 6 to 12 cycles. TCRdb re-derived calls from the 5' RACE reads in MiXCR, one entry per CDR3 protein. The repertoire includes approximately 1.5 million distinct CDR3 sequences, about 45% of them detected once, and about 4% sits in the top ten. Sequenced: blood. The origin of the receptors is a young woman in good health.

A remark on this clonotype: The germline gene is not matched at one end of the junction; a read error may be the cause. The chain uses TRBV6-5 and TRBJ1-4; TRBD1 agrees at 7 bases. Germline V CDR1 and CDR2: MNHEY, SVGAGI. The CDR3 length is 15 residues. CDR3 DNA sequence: TGTGCCAGCAGTAACTCCTGGACAGGCAATGAAAAACTGTTTTTT. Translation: CASSNSWTGNEKLFF.

CDR3 sequence reads: CASGFWHEQYF. CDR3 sequence (DNA): TGTGCTAGTGGTTTTTGGCACGAGCAGTACTTC. This chain links TRBV12-5 with TRBJ2-5, with no clear D. The J call is doubtful: the DNA matches TRBJ2-7 better. CDR1 is LGHNT, CDR2 FRNRAP, per germline. The CDR3 sequence is 11 residues long.

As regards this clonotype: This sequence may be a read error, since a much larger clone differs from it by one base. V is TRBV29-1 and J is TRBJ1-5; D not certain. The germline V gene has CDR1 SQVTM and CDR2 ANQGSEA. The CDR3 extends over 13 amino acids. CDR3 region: CSVGHNSNRPQHF. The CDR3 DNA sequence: TGCAGCGTTGGACACAATAGCAATCGGCCCCAGCATTTT.

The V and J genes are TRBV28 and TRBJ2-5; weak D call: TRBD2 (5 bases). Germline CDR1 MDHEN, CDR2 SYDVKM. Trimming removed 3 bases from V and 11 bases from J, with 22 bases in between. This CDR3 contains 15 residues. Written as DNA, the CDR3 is TGTGCCAGCAGTTTCTACGGAGGTTCAGACTATGAGCAGTACTTC. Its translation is CASSFYGGSDYEQYF.

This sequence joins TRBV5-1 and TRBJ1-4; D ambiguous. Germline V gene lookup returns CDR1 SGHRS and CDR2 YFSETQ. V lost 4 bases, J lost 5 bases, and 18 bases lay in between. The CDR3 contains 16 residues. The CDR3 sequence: CASSHTPPGTNEKLFF. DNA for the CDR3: TGCGCCAGCAGCCATACTCCCCCGGGAACAAATGAAAAACTGTTTTTT.